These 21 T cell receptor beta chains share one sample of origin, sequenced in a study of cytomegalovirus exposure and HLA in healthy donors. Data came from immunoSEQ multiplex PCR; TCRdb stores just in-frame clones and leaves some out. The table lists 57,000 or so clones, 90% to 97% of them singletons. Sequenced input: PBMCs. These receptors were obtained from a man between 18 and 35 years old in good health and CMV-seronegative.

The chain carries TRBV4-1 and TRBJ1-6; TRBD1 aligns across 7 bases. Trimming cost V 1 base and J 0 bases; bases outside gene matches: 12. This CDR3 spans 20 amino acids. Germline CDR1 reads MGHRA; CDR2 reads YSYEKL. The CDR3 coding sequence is TGCGCCAGCAGCCAAGCCGGGACAGCGAATCTCGGCTCCTATAATTCACCCCTCCACTTT. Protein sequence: CASSQAGTANLGSYNSPLHF.

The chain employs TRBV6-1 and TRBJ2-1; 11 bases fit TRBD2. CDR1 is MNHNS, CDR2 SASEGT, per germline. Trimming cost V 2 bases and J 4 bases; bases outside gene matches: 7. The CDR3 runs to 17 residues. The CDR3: CASSELGGLAAYNEQFF. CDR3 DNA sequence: TGTGCCAGCAGTGAACTCGGGGGACTAGCGGCTTACAATGAGCAGTTCTTC.

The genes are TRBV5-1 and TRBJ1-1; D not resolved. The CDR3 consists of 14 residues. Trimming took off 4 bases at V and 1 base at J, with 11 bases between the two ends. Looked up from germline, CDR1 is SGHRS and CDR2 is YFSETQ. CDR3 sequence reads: CASSATSANTEAFF. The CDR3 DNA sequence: TGCGCCAGCAGCGCGACATCGGCGAACACTGAAGCTTTCTTT.

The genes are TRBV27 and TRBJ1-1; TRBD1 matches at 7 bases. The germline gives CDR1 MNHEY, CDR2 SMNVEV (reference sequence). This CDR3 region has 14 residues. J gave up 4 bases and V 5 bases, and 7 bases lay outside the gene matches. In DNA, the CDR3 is TGTGCCAGCAGTCCGTACAGGGGTGGCACTGAAGCTTTCTTT. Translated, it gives CASSPYRGGTEAFF.

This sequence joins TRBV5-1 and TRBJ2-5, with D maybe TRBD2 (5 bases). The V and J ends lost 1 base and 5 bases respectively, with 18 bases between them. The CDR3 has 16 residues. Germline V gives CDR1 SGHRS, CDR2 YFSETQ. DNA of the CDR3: TGCGCCAGCAGCTTGCAATCCGGGGTGACGGGCGAGACCCAGTACTTC. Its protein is CASSLQSGVTGETQYF.

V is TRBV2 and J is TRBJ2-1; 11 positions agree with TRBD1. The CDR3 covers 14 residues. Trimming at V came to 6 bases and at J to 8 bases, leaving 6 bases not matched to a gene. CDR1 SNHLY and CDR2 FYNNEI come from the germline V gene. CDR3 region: CASSRDRGNHEQFF. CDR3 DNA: TGTGCCAGCAGCAGGGACAGGGGGAATCATGAGCAGTTCTTC.

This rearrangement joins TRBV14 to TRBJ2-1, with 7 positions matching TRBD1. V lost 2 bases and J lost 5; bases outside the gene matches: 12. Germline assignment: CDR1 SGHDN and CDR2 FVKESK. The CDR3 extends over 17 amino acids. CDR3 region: CASSQLDDRALNNEQFF. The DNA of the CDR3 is TGTGCCAGCAGCCAACTCGATGACAGGGCACTAAACAATGAGCAGTTCTTC.

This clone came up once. The CDR3 here is CASSSGLGTGVDGYTF. CDR3 DNA: TGCGCCAGCAGCTCGGGACTTGGGACAGGGGTTGATGGCTACACCTTC. V is TRBV5-1 and J is TRBJ1-2, with 10 positions matching TRBD1. Germline lookup yields CDR1 SGHRS and CDR2 YFSETQ. J was trimmed by 6 bases and V by 3 bases; bases with no gene match: 11. This CDR3 spans 16 amino acids.

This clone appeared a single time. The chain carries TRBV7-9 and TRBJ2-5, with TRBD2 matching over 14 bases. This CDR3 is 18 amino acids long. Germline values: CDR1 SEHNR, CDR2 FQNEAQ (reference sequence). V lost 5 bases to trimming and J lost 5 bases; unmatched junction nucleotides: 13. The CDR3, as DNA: TGTGCCAGCAGCCCCCGTGGGACTAGCGGGAGAGGGATGGAGACCCAGTACTTC. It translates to CASSPRGTSGRGMETQYF.

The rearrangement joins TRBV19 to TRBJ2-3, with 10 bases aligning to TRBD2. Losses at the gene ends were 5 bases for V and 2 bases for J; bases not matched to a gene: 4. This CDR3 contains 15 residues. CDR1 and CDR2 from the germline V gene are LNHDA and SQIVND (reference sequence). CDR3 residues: CASSGLAGVTDTQYF. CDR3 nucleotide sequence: TGTGCCAGTAGTGGCCTAGCGGGAGTCACAGATACGCAGTATTTT.

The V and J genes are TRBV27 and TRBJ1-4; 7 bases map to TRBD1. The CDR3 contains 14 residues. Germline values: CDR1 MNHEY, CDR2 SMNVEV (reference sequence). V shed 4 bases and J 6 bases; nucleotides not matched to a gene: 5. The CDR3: CASSSLGGDEKLFF. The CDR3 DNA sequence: TGTGCCAGCAGTTCATTAGGGGGCGATGAAAAACTGTTTTTT. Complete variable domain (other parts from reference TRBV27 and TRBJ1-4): EAQVTQNPRYLITVTGKKLTVTCSQNMNHEYMSWYRQDPGLGLRQIYYSMNVEVTDKGDVPEGYKVSRKEKRNFPLILESPSPNQTSLYFCASSSLGGDEKLFFGSGTQLSVL.

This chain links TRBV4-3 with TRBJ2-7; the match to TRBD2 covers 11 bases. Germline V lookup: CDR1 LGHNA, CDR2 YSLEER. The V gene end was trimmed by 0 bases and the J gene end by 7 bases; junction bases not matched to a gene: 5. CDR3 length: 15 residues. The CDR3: CASSQEALAGVEQYF. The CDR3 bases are TGCGCCAGCAGCCAAGAAGCACTAGCGGGAGTTGAGCAGTACTTC.

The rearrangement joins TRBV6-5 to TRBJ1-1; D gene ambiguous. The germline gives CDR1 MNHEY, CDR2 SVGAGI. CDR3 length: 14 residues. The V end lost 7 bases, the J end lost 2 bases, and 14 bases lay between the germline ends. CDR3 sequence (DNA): TGTGCCAGCACCTTACGGGGAGGTAACACTGAAGCTTTCTTT. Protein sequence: CASTLRGGNTEAFF.

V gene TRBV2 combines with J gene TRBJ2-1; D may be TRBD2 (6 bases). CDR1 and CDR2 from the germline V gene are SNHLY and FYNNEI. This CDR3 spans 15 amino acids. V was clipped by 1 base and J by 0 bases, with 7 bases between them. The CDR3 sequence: CASSEDGSSYNEQFF. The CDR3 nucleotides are TGTGCCAGCAGTGAAGACGGGAGCTCCTACAATGAGCAGTTCTTC.

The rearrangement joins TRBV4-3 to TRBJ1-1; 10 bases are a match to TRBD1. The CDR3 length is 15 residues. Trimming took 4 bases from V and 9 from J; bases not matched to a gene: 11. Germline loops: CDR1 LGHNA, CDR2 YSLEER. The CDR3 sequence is CASSPHAGTGAQAFF. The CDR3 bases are TGCGCCAGCAGCCCCCATGCCGGGACAGGGGCCCAAGCTTTCTTT.

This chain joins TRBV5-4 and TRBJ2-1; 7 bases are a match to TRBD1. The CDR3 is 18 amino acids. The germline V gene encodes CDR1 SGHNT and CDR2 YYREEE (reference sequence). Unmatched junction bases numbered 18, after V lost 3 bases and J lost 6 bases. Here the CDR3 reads CASSWGIYMRGQVNEQFF. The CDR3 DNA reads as TGTGCCAGCAGCTGGGGGATATACATGAGGGGGCAAGTCAATGAGCAGTTCTTC.

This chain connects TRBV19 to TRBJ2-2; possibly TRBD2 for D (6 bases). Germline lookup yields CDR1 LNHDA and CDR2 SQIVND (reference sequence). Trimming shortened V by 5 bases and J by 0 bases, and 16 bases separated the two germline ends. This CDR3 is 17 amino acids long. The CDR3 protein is CASSELWGTSNTGELFF. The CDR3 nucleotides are TGTGCCAGTAGTGAGCTTTGGGGGACTTCGAACACCGGGGAGCTGTTTTTT.

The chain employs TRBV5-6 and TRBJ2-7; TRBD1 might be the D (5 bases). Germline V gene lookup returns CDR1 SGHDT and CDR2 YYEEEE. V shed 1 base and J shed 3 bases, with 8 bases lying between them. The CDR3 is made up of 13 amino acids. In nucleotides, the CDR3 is TGTGCCAGCAGCTTGATGACAGACTACGAGCAGTACTTC. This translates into CASSLMTDYEQYF.

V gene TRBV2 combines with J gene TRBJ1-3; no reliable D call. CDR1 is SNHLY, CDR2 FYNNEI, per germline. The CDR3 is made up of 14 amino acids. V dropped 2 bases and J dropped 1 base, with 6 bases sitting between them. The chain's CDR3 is CASSESRSGNTIYF. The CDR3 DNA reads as TGTGCCAGCAGTGAATCTAGGTCTGGAAACACCATATATTTT. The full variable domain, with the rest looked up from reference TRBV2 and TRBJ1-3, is EPEVTQTPSHQVTQMGQEVILRCVPISNHLYFYWYRQILGQKVEFLVSFYNNEISEKSEIFDDQFSVERPDGSNFTLKIRSTKLEDSAMYFCASSESRSGNTIYFGEGSWLTVV.

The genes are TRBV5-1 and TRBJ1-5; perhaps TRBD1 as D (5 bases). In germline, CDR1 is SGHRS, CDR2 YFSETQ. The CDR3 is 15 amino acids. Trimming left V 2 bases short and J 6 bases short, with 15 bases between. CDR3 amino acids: CASSFSGDFFQPQHF. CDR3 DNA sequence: TGCGCCAGCAGCTTCTCGGGGGACTTTTTTCAGCCCCAGCATTTT.

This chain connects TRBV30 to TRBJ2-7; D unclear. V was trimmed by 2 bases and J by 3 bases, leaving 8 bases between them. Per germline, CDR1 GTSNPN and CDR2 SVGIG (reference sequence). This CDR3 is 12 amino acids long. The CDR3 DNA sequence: TGTGCCTGGAGTCTACTATTCTACGAGCAGTACTTC. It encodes CAWSLLFYEQYF.